This T cell receptor beta chain is drawn from a study of T cells in localized non-small cell lung cancer. Notes on the study in general: Uninvolved adjacent lung showed peak T cell clonality, exceeding tumor. The tumor had only one region sequenced, so heterogeneity remains possible. There were a median around 59 of the top 100 tumor clones appearing in adjacent lung.

V was clipped by 3 bases and J by 4 bases, with 12 bases between them. Germline CDR1 and CDR2: SGHVS and FNYEAQ. The CDR3 covers 15 residues. The repertoire was sequenced with immunoSEQ multiplex PCR; TCRdb's copy has only in-frame clones and lacks some. The table lists approximately 41,000 clones, 86% of them singletons. To note about this clone: Its antigen remains unknown.

This TCR came from a woman aged 18-49 years with stage III lung adenocarcinoma. Specimen: peripheral blood, collected before any cancer treatment. The V and J genes are TRBV7-6 and TRBJ2-2; D possibly corresponds to TRBD2 (6 bases). CDR3 coding DNA: TGTGCCAGCAGCTTTGCCAGGCGGGGCACCGGGGAGCTGTTTTTT. It translates to CASSFARRGTGELFF.